Listed below are T cell receptor beta chains from one sample, sequenced in a study of shared clonotypes between healthy human individuals. The repertoire was sequenced with immunoSEQ multiplex PCR; TCRdb's copy has only in-frame clones and lacks some. The sample consists of more than 2 million clones, approximately 94% of them appearing once. The specimen sequenced was naive CD8+ T cells sorted from blood. These receptors came from a man aged 18 to 29 in good health. Both conserved end residues are part of each CDR3.

V gene	CDR3 protein
TRBV5-4	CASSWGPGTSGKSSYNEQFF
TRBV7-2	CASSLNTGGFQPQHF
TRBV19	CASSRSGQSYEQYF
TRBV10-3	CAIADRLLSSYNSPLHF
TRBV4-1	CASSQEMFGRIGNTIYF
TRBV18	CASSPGRAIAGHYPYEQYF
TRBV6-6	CASSYSMTDLYNEQFF
TRBV5-6	CASSLSGSYNEQFF
TRBV27	CASSGGANTGELFF
TRBV7-8	CASSLAGLGYSPLHF
TRBV11-2	CASSFTVGGDYEQYF
TRBV29-1	CSVPSQGPGYTF
TRBV6-5	CASAWGAGWPQHF
TRBV7-8	CASSLVRDQPQHF
TRBV4-2	CASSQDNSPEAFF
TRBV2	CASSDSLYEQYF
TRBV9	CASSVKAGLVGELFF
TRBV14	CASSQDGFTQYF
TRBV7-7	CASSLNGVTQYF
TRBV2	CASMAGYEQYF
TRBV6-6	CATLQGFSNYEQYF
TRBV7-7	CASSLGLAAYNEQFF
TRBV7-8	CASSPTGLPYEQYF
TRBV25-1	CASSGQGRGELFF
TRBV9	CASAGAGANVLTF
TRBV7-8	CASSLWGDGELFF
TRBV5-6	CASSHSFEQYF
TRBV29-1	CSVADPVSGNTIYF
TRBV19	CASSNGASEAFF
TRBV19	CASSPGLTYGYTF
TRBV5-4	CASSLAGRVDGYTF
TRBV27	CASSLSQGNYEQYF
TRBV4-1	CASSQDSRGLVVDTQYF
TRBV30	CAWRSLWDTEAFF